The 7 T cell receptor beta chains listed next were all sequenced from one sample in a study of cytomegalovirus exposure and HLA in healthy donors. Some clones are missing from TCRdb's copy, which holds only in-frame ones; the method was immunoSEQ multiplex PCR. The repertoire holds over 250,000 clones, with 80% to 90% as singletons. Sequencing was carried out using PBMCs. The receptors were gathered from a woman aged 18-35 years in good health and CMV-seronegative.

This chain joins TRBV5-1 and TRBJ2-3; 10 bases map to TRBD2. The germline V gene has CDR1 SGHRS and CDR2 YFSETQ. The CDR3 is made up of 14 amino acids. With 3 bases clipped from V and 6 bases from J, the junction kept 4 bases outside the gene matches. CDR3 sequence reads: CASSSSGGGDTQYF. The CDR3 DNA reads TGCGCCAGCAGCTCTAGCGGGGGCGGGGATACGCAGTATTTT.

This sequence joins TRBV7-3 and TRBJ2-1; 12 positions match TRBD2. The CDR3 consists of 16 residues. V lost 5 bases, J lost 4 bases, and 6 bases stayed unmatched. Germline loops: CDR1 SGHTA, CDR2 FQGTGA. CDR3 DNA: TGTGCCAGCAGCCCCCACCTAGCGGGGGGGTACAATGAGCAGTTCTTC. Protein sequence: CASSPHLAGGYNEQFF.

The chain carries TRBV5-1 and TRBJ2-7; the match to TRBD1 covers 12 bases. J lost 7 bases, V lost 2 bases, and 13 bases had no gene match. Germline assignment: CDR1 SGHRS and CDR2 YFSETQ. The CDR3 sequence is 17 residues long. The chain's CDR3 is CASSFGEDRDRGREQYF. DNA for the CDR3: TGCGCCAGCAGCTTCGGGGAAGACCGGGACAGGGGGCGAGAGCAGTACTTC.

This sequence joins TRBV10-2 and TRBJ2-1, with 9 nucleotides matching TRBD2. The germline V gene encodes CDR1 WSHSY and CDR2 SAAADI. The CDR3 sequence is 13 residues long. The J segment lost 7 bases and the V segment lost 7 bases, leaving 5 bases of the junction unmatched. As DNA, the CDR3 is TGCGCCAGCAATCGGGCGGGAGGGAATGAGCAGTTCTTC. The encoded protein is CASNRAGGNEQFF.

The V gene is TRBV7-9, the J gene TRBJ1-1; D is uncertain. The CDR3 spans 15 residues. Germline CDR1 is SEHNR and CDR2 is FQNEAQ (reference sequence). V was pared by 2 bases and J by 1 base, with 11 bases between. CDR3 in DNA: TGTGCCAGCAGCTTACCTTTCACGGGGAACACTGAAGCTTTCTTT. This gives the protein CASSLPFTGNTEAFF. Supplemented by reference TRBV7-9 and TRBJ1-1, the full variable domain reads DTGVSQNPRHKITKRGQNVTFRCDPISEHNRLYWYRQTLGQGPEFLTYFQNEAQLEKSRLLSDRFSAERPKGSFSTLEIQRTEQGDSAMYLCASSLPFTGNTEAFFGQGTRLTVV.

J is TRBJ1-2 and V is TRBV5-1; 11 nucleotides agree with TRBD1. The CDR3 sequence is 14 residues long. Germline values: CDR1 SGHRS, CDR2 YFSETQ. V dropped 6 bases and J dropped 2; count of bases not matched to a gene: 3. The chain's CDR3 is CASTRTGGNYGYTF. In nucleotides, the CDR3 is TGCGCCAGCACCCGGACAGGGGGCAACTATGGCTACACCTTC. The full variable domain, rest sourced from reference TRBV5-1 and TRBJ1-2, is KAGVTQTPRYLIKTRGQQVTLSCSPISGHRSVSWYQQTPGQGLQFLFEYFSETQRNKGNFPGRFSGRQFSNSRSEMNVSTLELGDSALYLCASTRTGGNYGYTFGSGTRLTVV.

The table lists this clone with a count of one. The chain recombines TRBV6-1 with TRBJ1-4; the D gene is possibly TRBD1 (5 bases). Germline loops: CDR1 MNHNS, CDR2 SASEGT. Trimming pared 6 bases from V and 0 bases from J, leaving 8 bases between. The length of the CDR3 is 14 residues. The CDR3 DNA reads TGTGCCAGCAGCTTAGGGGCAACTAATGAAAAACTGTTTTTT. Protein product: CASSLGATNEKLFF.